These 27 T cell receptor beta chains were sequenced from one sample in a study of T cell repertoires in cytomegalovirus infection. From the reads, TCRdb called clonotypes with MiXCR, one entry per CDR3 protein. The table has a few hundred thousand distinct CDR3 sequences, roughly an eighth seen once. The specimen sequenced was PBMCs. The receptors were gathered from a human donor in good health (CMV status not recorded). Some clones in this sample may be carry-over from other donors' samples.

This clonotype has only a few counts. The V and J genes are TRBV5-4 and TRBJ1-5, with 8 nucleotides matching TRBD1. The CDR3 covers 17 residues. CDR1 and CDR2 (germline): SGHNT, YYREEE (reference sequence). The ends lost 5 bases at V and 4 bases at J; junction bases unmatched: 14. The CDR3 region has the DNA TGTGCCAGCAGTTCCACAGCGAGACAGGGGAAGAATCAGCCCCAGCATTTT. Translated: CASSSTARQGKNQPQHF.

This chain joins TRBV20-1 and TRBJ2-7, with D unresolved. The V end lost 1 base, the J end lost 4 bases, and 11 bases lay between the germline ends. This CDR3 has 13 residues. Germline lookup yields CDR1 DFQATT and CDR2 SNEGSKA (reference sequence). CDR3 in amino acids: CSARGISVYEQYF. Here the CDR3 DNA reads TGCAGTGCTAGAGGAATTTCGGTTTACGAGCAGTACTTC.

As DNA, the CDR3 is TGTGCCAGCAGCTTAACCCGCACCGGGACAGGGTCCGAGCAGTACTTC. Protein: CASSLTRTGTGSEQYF. The V call is TRBV11-2, the J call TRBJ2-7; the match to TRBD1 covers 9 bases. Germline CDR1 is SGHAT and CDR2 is FQNNGV. The junction had 11 bases not matched to a gene; V was cut back by 2 bases and J by 6 bases. The CDR3 has 16 amino acids.

This clonotype appeared a few times. The chain combines TRBV29-1 with TRBJ2-7; TRBD1 or TRBD2 may be the D gene (5 bases each). Germline V gives CDR1 SQVTM, CDR2 ANQGSEA. The CDR3 extends over 14 amino acids. Trimming shortened V by 5 bases and J by 2 bases, and 16 bases separated the two germline ends. The CDR3 DNA follows: TGCAGCGTTATCCCGGGGAAGGGGACCTACGAGCAGTACTTC. Its translation: CSVIPGKGTYEQYF.

This clonotype has a handful of counts. V gene TRBV19 combines with J gene TRBJ2-2; D gene unclear. V was pared by 2 bases and J by 5 bases, with 12 bases between. This CDR3 has 15 amino acids. CDR1 is LNHDA and CDR2 is SQIVND in the germline V gene (reference sequence). CDR3 coding DNA: TGTGCCAGTAGTATACGGGCGGCGTATACCGGGGAGCTGTTTTTT. Its protein is CASSIRAAYTGELFF. The entire variable domain, with the rest obtained from reference TRBV19 and TRBJ2-2, is as follows: DGGITQSPKYLFRKEGQNVTLSCEQNLNHDAMYWYRQDPGQGLRLIYYSQIVNDFQKGDIAEGYSVSREKKESFPLTVTSAQKNPTAFYLCASSIRAAYTGELFFGEGSRLTVL.

The sample holds many counts of this clonotype. The chain has TRBV7-6 and TRBJ2-7; D is unclear. The CDR3 loop spans 15 amino acids. V gave up 5 bases and J gave up 3 bases, with 17 bases separating them. Germline CDR1 reads SGHVS; CDR2 reads FNYEAQ. CDR3 sequence reads: CASSVSGSSSYEQYF. For the CDR3, the DNA is TGTGCCAGCAGCGTCTCAGGCAGCAGCAGCTACGAGCAGTACTTC.

The table lists this clonotype with many counts. This chain links TRBV20-1 with TRBJ2-5, with TRBD2 matching 9 bases. V shed 2 bases and J 5 bases; nucleotides not matched to a gene: 0. The CDR3 has 12 residues. Looked up from germline, CDR1 is DFQATT and CDR2 is SNEGSKA (reference sequence). CDR3 sequence reads: CSARTSGETQYF. CDR3 nucleotides: TGCAGTGCTAGAACTAGCGGGGAGACCCAGTACTTC.

This clonotype was counted only a few times. The V gene is TRBV11-2, the J gene TRBJ2-2; D is uncertain. V dropped 6 bases and J dropped 4 bases, with 9 bases sitting between them. Germline loops: CDR1 SGHAT, CDR2 FQNNGV. The length of the CDR3 is 13 residues. CDR3: CASSQSSTGELFF. CDR3 bases: TGTGCCAGCAGTCAAAGCAGCACCGGGGAGCTGTTTTTT.

This clonotype was seen more than once but under ten times. V and J are TRBV12-3 or TRBV12-4 and TRBJ2-4; D is unresolved. Trimming shortened V by 6 bases and J by 3 bases, and 3 bases separated the two germline ends. The CDR3 runs to 11 residues. The CDR3 DNA reads TGTGCCAGCAGCCGCAAAAACATTCAGTACTTC. It codes for CASSRKNIQYF.

The chain's CDR3 is CSAQTSYEQYF. The CDR3 DNA reads TGCAGTGCCCAGACTAGTTACGAGCAGTACTTC. The chain couples TRBV20-1 to TRBJ2-7, with a possible D match to TRBD2 (6 bases). Per the germline V gene, CDR1 is DFQATT and CDR2 is SNEGSKA (reference sequence). V gave up 6 bases and J gave up 4 bases, with 10 bases separating them. There are 11 residues in the CDR3.

This chain uses TRBV5-6 with TRBJ1-1; 8 nucleotides align to TRBD1. The CDR3 totals 14 residues. Germline V gives CDR1 SGHDT, CDR2 YYEEEE. J lost 6 bases, V lost 2 bases, and 6 bases had no gene match. The CDR3 region has the DNA TGTGCCAGCAGCTTCAGGGGGCATGGTTCTGAAGCTTTCTTT. Translating it yields CASSFRGHGSEAFF.

This clonotype was counted ten times or more. The chain employs TRBV28 and TRBJ2-7, with TRBD2 identical over 10 bases. The V gene end was trimmed by 5 bases and the J gene end by 4 bases; junction bases not matched to a gene: 8. The CDR3 is 15 residues long. Germline CDR1 is MDHEN and CDR2 is SYDVKM. DNA for the CDR3: TGTGCCAGCAGTCCTCAACTAGCGGGAAGGTACGAGCAGTACTTC. This sequence encodes CASSPQLAGRYEQYF.

This clonotype has a count of ten or more. V and J are TRBV28 and TRBJ2-2; D uncertain. The CDR3 runs 14 residues. Trimming took off 5 bases at V and 7 bases at J, with 14 bases between the two ends. Looked up from germline, CDR1 is MDHEN and CDR2 is SYDVKM. DNA of the CDR3: TGTGCCAGCAGTGGAGCCCGGGCGGTCGGGGAGCTGTTTTTT. It yields the protein CASSGARAVGELFF.

The chain combines TRBV10-3 with TRBJ1-4; D gene ambiguous. The length of the CDR3 is 15 residues. Germline values: CDR1 ENHRY, CDR2 SYGVKD. V gave up 3 bases and J gave up 1 base, with 9 bases separating them. The CDR3 reads CAISEKGGTNEKLFF. CDR3 nucleotides: TGTGCCATCAGTGAAAAGGGTGGAACTAATGAAAAACTGTTTTTT.

This clonotype was recorded at least ten times. The V call is TRBV7-2, the J call TRBJ2-7; 9 nucleotides align to TRBD2. The V and J ends lost 4 bases and 3 bases, in that order; junction bases with no gene match: 4. This CDR3 has 14 residues. Germline CDR1 is SGHTA and CDR2 is FQGNSA. Here the CDR3 DNA reads TGTGCCAGCAGCTCCGTAGCGGGAGTCTACGAGCAGTACTTC. It translates to CASSSVAGVYEQYF.

This clonotype occurred a few times. This chain connects TRBV7-4 to TRBJ1-4; 7 bases match TRBD1. This CDR3 has 15 residues. The ends lost 5 bases at V and 5 bases at J; junction bases unmatched: 8. Germline V gene data show CDR1 as SGHVT and CDR2 as SQSDAQ. CDR3 nucleotide sequence: TGTGCCAGCAGCCGTGCTCAGGGGGGCAATGAAAAACTGTTTTTT. It translates to CASSRAQGGNEKLFF.

This clonotype was counted many times. The chain carries TRBV7-2 and TRBJ2-2; tentative D call: TRBD1 (5 bases). CDR1 SGHTA and CDR2 FQGNSA come from the germline V gene. The CDR3 length is 13 residues. V lost 5 bases, J lost 5 bases, and 9 bases lay in between. The DNA of the CDR3 is TGTGCCAGCAGCAGACAGCGAACCGGGGAGCTGTTTTTT. It codes for CASSRQRTGELFF.

This clonotype was seen ten or more times. DNA for the CDR3: TGTGCCACCAGTGATTCGTTCGGGGAGACCCAGTACTTC. The encoded protein is CATSDSFGETQYF. The J gene is TRBJ2-5, the V gene TRBV24-1; no clear D. The germline CDR1 and CDR2 sequences are KGHDR and SFDVKD. CDR3 size: 13 residues. V lost 2 bases to trimming and J lost 5 bases, with 8 bases between them.

The genes are TRBV28 and TRBJ1-5; D perhaps matches TRBD1 (6 bases). The CDR3 covers 14 residues. From germline, CDR1 is MDHEN and CDR2 SYDVKM. V lost 5 bases to trimming and J lost 4 bases, with 12 bases between them. The CDR3 reads CASSRDTRNQPQHF. The CDR3 nucleotides are TGTGCCAGCAGTCGGGACACAAGGAATCAGCCCCAGCATTTT.

Many counts were recorded for this clonotype. The genes are TRBV20-1 and TRBJ2-1, with a possible D match to TRBD2 (6 bases). Germline loops: CDR1 DFQATT, CDR2 SNEGSKA (reference sequence). Deletions cut 1 base from V and 3 bases from J, with 10 bases between. The CDR3 extends over 14 amino acids. The CDR3: CSARVGGDYNEQFF. CDR3 DNA: TGCAGTGCTAGAGTTGGCGGGGACTACAATGAGCAGTTCTTC.

This sequence joins TRBV29-1 and TRBJ2-5, with a possible D match to TRBD2 (7 bases). Per germline, CDR1 SQVTM and CDR2 ANQGSEA. The CDR3 spans 12 residues. V lost 8 bases and J lost 4, with 14 bases in between. The CDR3 DNA follows: TGCAGCTGTACGAGGGGGGGAGAGACCCAGTACTTC. It is translated as CSCTRGGETQYF.

This clonotype was found a few times. This chain joins TRBV11-1 and TRBJ1-1, with TRBD1 as a possible D gene (5 bases). The CDR3 sequence is 13 residues long. The germline V gene has CDR1 SGHAT and CDR2 FQDESV (reference sequence). V shed 0 bases and J shed 4 bases, with 6 bases lying between them. CDR3: CASSLAGATEAFF. The CDR3, as DNA: TGTGCCAGCAGCTTAGCCGGGGCCACTGAAGCTTTCTTT.

This clonotype was found a few times. V gene TRBV29-1 combines with J gene TRBJ2-1; maybe TRBD1 (6 bases). CDR1 is SQVTM and CDR2 is ANQGSEA in the germline V gene. The length of the CDR3 is 14 residues. V lost 4 bases and J 2 bases, leaving 12 bases between the germline ends. The CDR3 protein is CSVVRGGAYNEQFF. The CDR3 DNA reads TGCAGCGTTGTGCGAGGGGGAGCCTACAATGAGCAGTTCTTC.

J is TRBJ1-1 and V is TRBV19, with D maybe TRBD1 (5 bases). Germline CDR1 LNHDA, CDR2 SQIVND (reference sequence). Trimming stripped 5 bases from V and 0 bases from J, with 16 bases between. CDR3 length: 16 residues. DNA of the CDR3: TGTGCCAGTAGTCTTGGTACCGGGACGGTGAACACTGAAGCTTTCTTT. Its protein is CASSLGTGTVNTEAFF. The full variable domain, its missing parts supplied by reference TRBV19 and TRBJ1-1, is DGGITQSPKYLFRKEGQNVTLSCEQNLNHDAMYWYRQDPGQGLRLIYYSQIVNDFQKGDIAEGYSVSREKKESFPLTVTSAQKNPTAFYLCASSLGTGTVNTEAFFGQGTRLTVV.

This chain joins TRBV5-6 and TRBJ2-3, with D hard to call. The germline V and J ends were trimmed by 1 base and 1 base, with 7 bases remaining between them. In germline, CDR1 is SGHDT, CDR2 YYEEEE. The length of the CDR3 is 14 residues. The CDR3 DNA reads as TGTGCCAGCAGCTTGACGGTTCGCACAGATACGCAGTATTTT. Encoded protein: CASSLTVRTDTQYF.

This clonotype was counted ten times or more. The genes are TRBV7-3 and TRBJ1-2, with D unclear. The CDR3 is 15 residues long. The V gene lost 5 bases and the J gene lost 4 bases, with 17 bases spanning the gap. Germline CDR1 reads SGHTA; CDR2 reads FQGTGA. CDR3 DNA sequence: TGTGCCAGCAGCCCGTCGACCGACTCAGGCTATGGCTACACCTTC. Its translation: CASSPSTDSGYGYTF. Full variable domain (rest looked up from reference TRBV7-3 and TRBJ1-2): GAGVSQTPSNKVTEKGKYVELRCDPISGHTALYWYRQSLGQGPEFLIYFQGTGAADDSGLPNDRFFAVRPEGSVSTLKIQRTERGDSAVYLCASSPSTDSGYGYTFGSGTRLTVV.

This clonotype turned up a few times. The chain has TRBV7-6 and TRBJ2-5; 8 bases are a match to TRBD2. J was trimmed by 5 bases and V by 5 bases; bases with no gene match: 10. Germline V gene data show CDR1 as SGHVS and CDR2 as FNYEAQ. There are 15 residues in the CDR3. CDR3: CASSLLGLAGETQYF. CDR3 coding DNA: TGTGCCAGCAGCCTTCTTGGGCTAGCGGGCGAGACCCAGTACTTC.